This TCR beta chain was identified in a study of cytomegalovirus exposure and HLA in healthy donors. The method was immunoSEQ multiplex PCR; TCRdb's version includes in-frame clones alone and lacks a portion of them. The sample has 170,000 or so clones; less than 85% are singletons. The CDR3 runs to 14 residues. Per the germline V gene, CDR1 is SNHLY and CDR2 is FYNNEI. V lost 5 bases and J lost 3; bases outside the gene matches: 7. The sequence was obtained from a man younger than 30 in good health and CMV-seropositive. The chain couples TRBV2 to TRBJ2-7, with 7 nucleotides matching TRBD1. The sample taken for sequencing was PBMCs. For the CDR3, the DNA is TGTGCCAGCAGTCGGGACAGACTACTCTACGAGCAGTACTTC. Protein product: CASSRDRLLYEQYF.